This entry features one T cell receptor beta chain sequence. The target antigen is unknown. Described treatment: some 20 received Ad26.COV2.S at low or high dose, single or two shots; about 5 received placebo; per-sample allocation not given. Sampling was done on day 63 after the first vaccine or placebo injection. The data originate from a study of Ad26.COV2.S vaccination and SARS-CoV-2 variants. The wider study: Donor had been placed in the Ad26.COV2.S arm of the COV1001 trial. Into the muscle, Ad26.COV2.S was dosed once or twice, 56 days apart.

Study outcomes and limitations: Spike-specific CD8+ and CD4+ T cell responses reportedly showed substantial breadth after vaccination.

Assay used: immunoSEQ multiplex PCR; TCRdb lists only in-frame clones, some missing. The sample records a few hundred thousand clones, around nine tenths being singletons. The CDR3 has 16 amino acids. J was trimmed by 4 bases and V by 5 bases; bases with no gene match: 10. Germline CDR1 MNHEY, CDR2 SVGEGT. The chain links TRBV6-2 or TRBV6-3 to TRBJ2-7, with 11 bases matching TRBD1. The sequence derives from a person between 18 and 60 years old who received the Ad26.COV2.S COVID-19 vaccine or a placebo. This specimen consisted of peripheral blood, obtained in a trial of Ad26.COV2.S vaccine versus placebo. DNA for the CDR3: TGTGCCAGCAGTAAGAACGGACAGGGGGCTGAGTACGAGCAGTACTTC. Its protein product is CASSKNGQGAEYEQYF.